This T cell receptor beta chain was captured in a study of cytomegalovirus exposure and HLA in healthy donors (dated by TCRdb to between 2016 and 2019). Describing the broader study: According to an earlier analysis of a few hundred of the donors, about 179 million T cells yielded 117 million unique TCR beta sequences and roughly 280 Gb of sequence data. An early release covering roughly 640 HLA-typed donors comprised approximately 300 gigabases of sequencing data and some 79 million unique TCR sequences. Among the roughly 400 genotyped donors, under 90% belonged to the genetic ancestry cluster associated with self-reported Caucasian donors. The aim of the study was to test whether cataloging public T cell receptors could identify signatures of past pathogen exposure. The study used immunosequencing to profile the T cell repertoires of several hundred subjects and linked those repertoires to cytomegalovirus serostatus. A separate validation cohort of about 110 different subjects was used in addition to the roughly 700-subject first cohort. To predict cytomegalovirus infection status, the study combined high-throughput TCR immunosequencing, statistical association of individual TCRs with disease status, and machine learning. A later analysis re-examined previously published TCR beta repertoires from just over 650 donors and added high-resolution HLA genotyping to investigate patterns of TCR occurrence. Rather than using new phenotypic data, the later analysis identified candidate immune exposures from TCR beta sequences and from how often those sequences occurred across donors. In an earlier analysis of 500 to 650 of the donors, high-throughput TCR beta sequencing was used to judge whether each TCR beta V gene segment behaved as functional or pseudogenic. Donor age, sex, ethnicity and CMV serostatus were compiled alongside the repertoire data. A later genetic analysis took genome-wide SNP genotypes for about three fifths of the roughly 700 donors and used that subset as a discovery cohort. All discovery cohort repertoires had been generated on a single sequencing platform. Class I and class II HLA loci were covered by the typing at four-digit resolution. The number of typed donors differed by locus: about 629-630 for A, B, C, DRB1 and DQB1; about 520 for DQA1; 606 for DPA1; and approximately 450 for DPB1. Because of strong linkage in the cohort, roughly five DR-DQ haplotypes were treated as single units for association and clustering. Among some 400 genotyped donors of the cohort, an average of around 240,000 unique TCR beta nucleotide sequences were sequenced per donor, 15% to 20% of them non-productive. The paper's findings and limits, for the study overall: A later genetic analysis reported fewer N-insertions in productive TCRs among donors in an Asian-associated ancestry cluster than the approximately 670-donor mean. A further reported finding was that TCR beta sequences accurately predicted the HLA-A and HLA-B alleles for most subjects in the first cohort. Roughly uniform sequencing depth across donors was assumed in presence/absence analyses, although this assumption may not hold. Because counts were too low, about 18 rarely observed V segments, including chromosome 9 orphons, were excluded from the earlier analysis of about 500 of the donors. In an earlier analysis of about 550 of the donors, most TCR beta V segments were observed in productive rearrangements about 87% or about 30% of the time, broadly matching IMGT annotations. In vitro tests confirmed that three of the cytomegalovirus-associated TCR beta chains recognize cytomegalovirus antigens. An association between a missense DCLRE1C variant and V-gene and J-gene trimming of TCR beta chains was found in a later genetic analysis and replicated in an independent cohort. A later analysis associated about 17,000 TCR beta sequences with specific HLA alleles at a false discovery rate of 0.05. Because HLA typing was unavailable for some donors at each locus, only the typed subset was used in association tests. Linkage disequilibrium might explain the correlated functional status among segregating V segments, but an unknown experimental factor could not be excluded. A total of 150 to 200 TCR beta chains were listed by the study as associated with cytomegalovirus. A later analysis reported that several top co-occurrence clusters appeared linked to parvovirus B19, influenza, CMV and Epstein-Barr virus. Some IMGT-functional V segments, including TRBV6-2 and TRBV6-3, could not be distinguished by the 87-base-pair reads and were therefore excluded. Strong co-occurrence of HLA alleles, especially DR and DQ, made assigning TCR associations to individual alleles difficult. In this cohort, only TCR beta chains were sequenced, and detectable features were limited by the absence of alpha or paired-chain data. While some public TCRs were present in many individuals, most TCR sequences turned up only very rarely across donors. A later analysis found that HLA-associated TCR beta chains were more clonally expanded and had lower generation probabilities than equally common non-associated chains. The authors suggested that the approach could potentially be extended to other disease states and immunological phenotypes. For the cohort, immune exposure information was limited to CMV serostatus. Cytomegalovirus status was reported to be diagnosed by the classifier with high specificity and sensitivity in both the original and validation cohorts. A later analysis found that most CMV-associated TCR beta chains appeared HLA-restricted, with HLA associations seemingly driven largely by CMV exposure. According to a later analysis, TCR association rates differed among HLA loci, with DRB1 alleles showing the most associated TCRs and HLA-C alleles showing the fewest. A cluster of highly shared sequence variants was judged likely to represent a technical artifact of the sequencing pipeline.

Based on the germline V gene, the CDR1 and CDR2 sequences are MGHRA and YSYEKL. The CDR3 numbers 15 residues from cysteine through phenylalanine. Of all the DNA, just the CDR3 is kept, 45 bases in frame from base 1. The V end gives up 0 bases and the J end 7 bases, leaving 6 bases in the junction not matched to a gene. This clone turned up a few times. Its antigen specificity is not known. Qualities for individual bases were not recorded, and no much larger clone is one base off. In total, more than 500 healthy bone marrow donors made up the cohort. All cohort members were sampled while nominally healthy, although unrecorded immune exposures were likely present. The donor tested CMV seropositive, placing the donor among the roughly 300 seropositive members of the cohort. A peripheral blood sample was provided by each donor, and peripheral blood mononuclear cells were used for TCR beta sequencing. Genomic DNA extraction from the blood cell samples was performed with the Qiagen DNeasy Blood Extraction Kit.

Receptor libraries were prepared by the immunoSEQ multiplex PCR assay. A mixture of 60 forward primers for TCR Vbeta segments and 13 reverse primers for TCR Jbeta segments was used in the multiplex PCR. The CDR3 region of rearranged TCR beta genes was amplified from genomic DNA with a multiplex PCR assay. The amplified TCR beta libraries were sequenced on the Illumina HiSeq System as 87-base-pair reads. The original methods were these. In a later analysis, tens of millions of unique TCR beta chains were counted across the approximately 620 repertoires, and roughly 11 million of these chains were shared by at least two donors. A nearest-neighbor algorithm error-corrected the raw reads and collapsed the reads into unique sequences, merging closely related sequences to remove PCR and sequencing errors. Alignment of CDR3 sequences to IMGT reference sequences was used to assign V, D and J gene segments. For a sequence to be retained, a match of at least six nucleotides was required to both a V gene segment and a J gene segment. Rearrangements were classified as productive when the CDR3 lacked stop codons and remained in frame with V and J, and all other rearrangements were classified as non-productive. Following IMGT convention, CDR3 was defined as the stretch from the second conserved V-encoded cysteine up to the conserved J-encoded phenylalanine. The earlier analysis of about 620 of the donors excluded sequences that lacked an unambiguous match to a single V gene segment. An earlier analysis of around 600 of the donors classified V segments as functional when productive rearrangements were above 56.7% and as segregating when the standard deviation between donors was above 5%. A statistical classification framework was developed to diagnose cytomegalovirus status using the catalog of TCR beta chain sequences. In a later analysis, V and J genes were assigned by comparing TCR nucleotide sequences against IMGT/GENE-DB human TR gene sequences. The TCRdist pipeline was used in a later analysis to assign CDR3 sequences and most-parsimonious VDJ recombination scenarios. In a later analysis, each TCR beta chain was defined by its CDR3 amino acid sequence together with its V-gene family, and reads without a unique V-gene family were excluded. A later analysis removed 592 highly shared, low-generation-probability nucleotide sequences to deal with suspected cross-contamination and a sequencing artifact. A later analysis calculated a clonal expansion index for each public chain from normalized within-repertoire ranks of inferred template counts. In a later analysis, generation probabilities were computed with a VDJ recombination model fitted to out-of-frame rearrangements, and the resulting probabilities were checked against IGoR. Hypergeometric tests were used in a later analysis to score TCR-TCR, TCR-HLA and TCR-CMV co-occurrence, with a repertoire-size bias correction applied to the TCR pairs. A later analysis estimated false discovery rates by permuting HLA or CMV assignments 20 times. In a later analysis, co-occurring TCRs were grouped with DBSCAN, and TCRdist sequence similarity was added when clustering was performed within HLA-allele-positive subsets. For co-occurrence clustering, repertoires with fewer than 30,000 or more than 120,000 public chains were excluded, along with a handful of repertoires with anomalous nucleotide sharing. TCRdb mirrors the immuneACCESS table, restricted to in-frame sequences. Some clones are absent from its copies; in checked studies, under half trace to an unresolved V gene, and the reason for the others is unknown. The DNA was the basis for D and trimming; V, J and clone size are from that table. This sample holds roughly 180,000 clones; 8.5% to 10% were observed only once. The biggest ten clones account for 1% to 1.5% of the sample.

Source material: PBMCs. The chain links TRBV4-1 with TRBJ1-5; 7 central bases correspond to TRBD1. The receptor was isolated from a woman aged 25 to 39 in good health and CMV-seropositive. The CDR3 corresponds to CASSQDSTGYQPQHF. The DNA is TGCGCCAGCAGCCAAGACTCGACAGGGTACCAGCCCCAGCATTTT.